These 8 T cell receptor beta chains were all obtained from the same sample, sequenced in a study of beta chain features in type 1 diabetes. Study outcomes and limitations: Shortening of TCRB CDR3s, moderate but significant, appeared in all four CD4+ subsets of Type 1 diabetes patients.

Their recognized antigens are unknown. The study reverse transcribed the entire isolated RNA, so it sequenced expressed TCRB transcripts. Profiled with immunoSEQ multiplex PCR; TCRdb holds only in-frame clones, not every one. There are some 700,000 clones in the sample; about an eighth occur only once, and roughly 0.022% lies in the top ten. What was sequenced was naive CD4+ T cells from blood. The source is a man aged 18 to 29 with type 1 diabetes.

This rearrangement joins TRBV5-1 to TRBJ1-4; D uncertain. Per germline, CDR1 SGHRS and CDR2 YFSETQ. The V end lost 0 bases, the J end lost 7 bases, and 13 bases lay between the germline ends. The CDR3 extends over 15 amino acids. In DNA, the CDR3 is TGCGCCAGCAGCTTGGATGAGTTTTGGGGTGAAAAACTGTTTTTT. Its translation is CASSLDEFWGEKLFF.

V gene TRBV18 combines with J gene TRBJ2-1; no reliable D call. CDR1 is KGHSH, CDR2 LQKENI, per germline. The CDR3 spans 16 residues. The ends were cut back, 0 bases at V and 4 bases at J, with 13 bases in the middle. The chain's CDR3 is CASSPPVQDLYNEQFF. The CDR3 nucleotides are TGTGCCAGCTCACCACCGGTCCAGGACCTTTACAATGAGCAGTTCTTC.

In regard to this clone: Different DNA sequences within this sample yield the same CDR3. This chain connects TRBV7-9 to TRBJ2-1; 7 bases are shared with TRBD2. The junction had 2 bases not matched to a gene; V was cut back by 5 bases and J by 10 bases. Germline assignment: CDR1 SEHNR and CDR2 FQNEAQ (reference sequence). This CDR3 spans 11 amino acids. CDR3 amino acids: CASSSSGEQFF. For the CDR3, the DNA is TGTGCCAGCAGCAGTAGCGGGGAGCAGTTCTTC.

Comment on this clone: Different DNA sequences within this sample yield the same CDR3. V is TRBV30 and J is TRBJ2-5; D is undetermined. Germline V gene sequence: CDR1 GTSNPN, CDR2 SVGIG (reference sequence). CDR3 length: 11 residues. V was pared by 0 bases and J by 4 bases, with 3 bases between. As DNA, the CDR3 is TGTGCCTGGAGTGTTCCAGAGACCCAGTACTTC. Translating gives CAWSVPETQYF.

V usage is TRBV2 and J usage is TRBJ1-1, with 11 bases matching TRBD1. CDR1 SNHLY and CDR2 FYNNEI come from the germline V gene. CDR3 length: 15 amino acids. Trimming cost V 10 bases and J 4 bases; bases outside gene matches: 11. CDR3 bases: TGTGCCACCACACGGTTCGGGACAGGGGGCACTGAAGCTTTCTTT. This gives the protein CATTRFGTGGTEAFF.

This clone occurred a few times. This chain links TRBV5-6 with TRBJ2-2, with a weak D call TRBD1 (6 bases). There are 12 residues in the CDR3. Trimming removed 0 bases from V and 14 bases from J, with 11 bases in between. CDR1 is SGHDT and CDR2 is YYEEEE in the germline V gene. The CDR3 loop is CASSLGPGTLFF. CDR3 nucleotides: TGTGCCAGCAGCTTGGGACCCGGGACACTGTTTTTT.

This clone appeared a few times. CDR3: CASSVAGHPNTEAFF. The CDR3 nucleotides are TGTGCCAGCAGCGTAGCGGGACACCCGAACACTGAAGCTTTCTTT. The chain carries TRBV9 and TRBJ1-1; D is possibly TRBD1 (6 bases). Trimming stripped 0 bases from V and 1 base from J, with 10 bases between. The CDR3 is 15 residues long. Germline lookup yields CDR1 SGDLS and CDR2 YYNGEE.

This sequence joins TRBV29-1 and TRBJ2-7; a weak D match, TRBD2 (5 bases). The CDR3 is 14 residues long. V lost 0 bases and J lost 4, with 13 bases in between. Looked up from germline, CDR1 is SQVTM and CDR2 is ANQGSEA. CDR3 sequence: CSVEDPSGVYEQYF. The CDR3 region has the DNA TGCAGCGTTGAAGATCCCAGCGGAGTATACGAGCAGTACTTC.